The 9 T cell receptor beta chains below all came from one sample that was sequenced in a study of response to subunit inactivated influenza vaccine. TCRdb re-called the RT-PCR reads with MiXCR, one entry per CDR3 protein. The data show about 180,000 distinct CDR3 sequences, about 10% seen once. The material sequenced was CD8+ T cells sorted from PBMCs, taken approximately 25 months after vaccination. The receptors were gathered from a man in his fifties or sixties who received an inactivated influenza vaccine.

This rearrangement joins TRBV15 to TRBJ1-2; 8 bases are shared with TRBD1. The CDR3 runs to 15 residues. CDR1 is LNHNV, CDR2 YYDKDF, per germline (reference sequence). V lost 0 bases to trimming and J lost 7 bases; unmatched junction nucleotides: 7. CDR3 amino acids: CATSRENRGTFGYTF. CDR3 DNA sequence: TGTGCCACCAGCAGAGAAAACAGGGGGACCTTTGGCTACACCTTC.

This clonotype was seen more than once but under ten times. The chain combines TRBV2 with TRBJ1-5, with unresolved D. Looked up from germline, CDR1 is SNHLY and CDR2 is FYNNEI. This CDR3 comprises 17 residues. Trimming shortened V by 4 bases and J by 0 bases, and 16 bases separated the two germline ends. For the CDR3, the DNA is TGTGCCAGCAGTGTCGGGATCCCTTTCTATAGCAATCAGCCCCAGCATTTT. Translating gives CASSVGIPFYSNQPQHF.

This clonotype is deemed medium-sized. The rearrangement uses TRBV5-5 and TRBJ1-1; D gene uncertain. The CDR3 length is 12 residues. V lost 4 bases and J lost 5, with 9 bases in between. Germline V gene sequence: CDR1 SGHKS, CDR2 YYEKEE (reference sequence). The CDR3 region is CASSLGWTEAFF. Written as DNA, the CDR3 is TGTGCCAGCAGCCTCGGGTGGACTGAAGCTTTCTTT.

The chain combines TRBV7-8 with TRBJ2-3; no firm D call. The CDR3 contains 13 residues. Trimming stripped 5 bases from V and 2 bases from J, with 8 bases between. The germline gives CDR1 SGHVS, CDR2 FQNEAQ. The CDR3 DNA reads as TGTGCCAGCAGCCTAGGATACACAGATACGCAGTATTTT. Translation gives CASSLGYTDTQYF.

At least ten counts were recorded for this clonotype. This chain uses TRBV7-9 with TRBJ1-2; TRBD1 matches at 12 bases. The length of the CDR3 is 15 residues. Unmatched junction bases numbered 9, after V lost 5 bases and J lost 8 bases. Germline V gene data show CDR1 as SEHNR and CDR2 as FQNEAQ (reference sequence). CDR3 in DNA: TGTGCCAGCAGCCAACCGGGACAGGGGGCTCGAGGCTACACCTTC. Translated: CASSQPGQGARGYTF.

This rearrangement joins TRBV13 to TRBJ1-5, with D perhaps TRBD1 (6 bases). CDR3 length: 21 residues. Trimming removed 4 bases from V and 6 bases from J, with 34 bases in between. In germline, CDR1 is PRHDT, CDR2 FYEKMQ (reference sequence). CDR3 nucleotide sequence: TGTGCCAGCAGCTATGTCCTCCTTCAGACCGGGACAAGAAGCGTTCTTCAGCCCCAGCATTTT. This gives the protein CASSYVLLQTGTRSVLQPQHF.

This clonotype was found a few times. The chain employs TRBV5-5 and TRBJ1-1; maybe TRBD1 (5 bases). The CDR3 has 16 residues. Germline V lookup: CDR1 SGHKS, CDR2 YYEKEE (reference sequence). V dropped 4 bases and J dropped 0 bases, with 16 bases sitting between them. CDR3 in DNA: TGTGCCAGCAGCACTGTACTCGGGACCCTGAACACTGAAGCTTTCTTT. Encoded protein: CASSTVLGTLNTEAFF.

The chain recombines TRBV15 with TRBJ2-5; D gene uncertain. CDR1 LNHNV and CDR2 YYDKDF come from the germline V gene (reference sequence). There are 13 residues in the CDR3. V was cut by 8 bases and J by 1 base, with 11 bases left in between. Here the CDR3 reads CATAGGRQETQYF. CDR3 nucleotide sequence: TGTGCCACCGCCGGTGGGCGCCAAGAGACCCAGTACTTC.

This clonotype has at least ten counts. The chain employs TRBV7-2 and TRBJ2-2, with D perhaps assigned TRBD1 or TRBD2 (5 bases each). The CDR3 consists of 15 residues. Trimming shortened V by 1 base and J by 7 bases, and 13 bases separated the two germline ends. Germline values: CDR1 SGHTA, CDR2 FQGNSA. The CDR3 loop reads CASSLGPWGSGELFF. In DNA, the CDR3 is TGTGCCAGCAGCTTAGGTCCTTGGGGGAGCGGGGAGCTGTTTTTT.